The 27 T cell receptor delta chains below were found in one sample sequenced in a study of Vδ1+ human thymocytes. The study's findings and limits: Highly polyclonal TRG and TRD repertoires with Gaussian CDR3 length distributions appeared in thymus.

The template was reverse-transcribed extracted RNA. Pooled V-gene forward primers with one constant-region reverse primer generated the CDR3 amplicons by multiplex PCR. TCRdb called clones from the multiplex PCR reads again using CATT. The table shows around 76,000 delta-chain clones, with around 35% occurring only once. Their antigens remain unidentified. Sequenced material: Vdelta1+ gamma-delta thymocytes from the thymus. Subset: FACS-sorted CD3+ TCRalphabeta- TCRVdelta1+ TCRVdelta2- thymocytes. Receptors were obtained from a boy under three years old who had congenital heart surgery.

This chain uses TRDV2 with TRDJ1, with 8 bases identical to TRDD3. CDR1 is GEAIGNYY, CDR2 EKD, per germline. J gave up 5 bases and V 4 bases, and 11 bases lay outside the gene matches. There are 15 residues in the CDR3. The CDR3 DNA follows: TGTGCCTGTGAAAGTACTGGGGGTTTCATAGATAAACTCATCTTT. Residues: CACESTGGFIDKLIF.

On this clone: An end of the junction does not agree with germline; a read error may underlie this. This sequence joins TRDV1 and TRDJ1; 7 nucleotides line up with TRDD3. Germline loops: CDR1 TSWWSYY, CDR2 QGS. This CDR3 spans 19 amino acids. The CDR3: CALEEPSPLGRWYTDKLIF. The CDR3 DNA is TGTGCTCTTGAGGAACCCTCTCCACTGGGGCGTTGGTACACCGATAAACTCATCTTT.

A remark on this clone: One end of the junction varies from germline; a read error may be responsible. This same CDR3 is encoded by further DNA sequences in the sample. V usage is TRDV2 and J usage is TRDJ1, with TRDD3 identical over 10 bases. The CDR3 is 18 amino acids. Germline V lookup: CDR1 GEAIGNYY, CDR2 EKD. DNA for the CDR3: TGTGCCTGTGAGCTGGGCATGGGGGATACTCTGTACACCGACAAACTCATCTTT. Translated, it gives CACELGMGDTLYTDKLIF.

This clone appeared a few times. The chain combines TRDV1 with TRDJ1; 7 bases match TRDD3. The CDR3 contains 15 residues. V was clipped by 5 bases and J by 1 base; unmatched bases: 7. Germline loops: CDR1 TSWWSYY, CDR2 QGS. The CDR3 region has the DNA TGTGCTCTTGGGTGTACACTGGGGATCACCGATAAACTCATCTTT. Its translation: CALGCTLGITDKLIF.

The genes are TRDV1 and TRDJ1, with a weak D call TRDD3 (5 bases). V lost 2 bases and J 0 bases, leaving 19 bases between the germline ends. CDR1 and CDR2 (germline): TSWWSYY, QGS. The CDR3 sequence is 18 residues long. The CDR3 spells CALGEVRIEEDYTDKLIF. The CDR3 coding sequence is TGTGCTCTTGGGGAAGTAAGGATAGAGGAGGACTACACCGATAAACTCATCTTT.

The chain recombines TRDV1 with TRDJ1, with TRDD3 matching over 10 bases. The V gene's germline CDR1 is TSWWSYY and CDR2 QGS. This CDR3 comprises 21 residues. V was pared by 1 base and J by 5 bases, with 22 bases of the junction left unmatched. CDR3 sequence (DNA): TGTGCTCTTGGGGAACCGGTCGCCCAACTGGGGGATGGACCCCAGGGGGATAAACTCATCTTT. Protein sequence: CALGEPVAQLGDGPQGDKLIF.

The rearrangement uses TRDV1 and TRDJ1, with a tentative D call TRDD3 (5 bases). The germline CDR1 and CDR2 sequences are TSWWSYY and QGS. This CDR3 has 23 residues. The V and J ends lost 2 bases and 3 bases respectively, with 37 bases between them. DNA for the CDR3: TGTGCTCTTGGGGAAGTACCCCGGTACCGATTTGTACCGGGGAGGGAGTTAGCCGATAAACTCATCTTT. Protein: CALGEVPRYRFVPGRELADKLIF.

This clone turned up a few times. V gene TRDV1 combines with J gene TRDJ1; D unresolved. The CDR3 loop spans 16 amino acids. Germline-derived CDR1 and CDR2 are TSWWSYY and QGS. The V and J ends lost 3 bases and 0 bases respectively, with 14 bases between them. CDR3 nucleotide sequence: TGTGCTCTTGGGGATATTTCTCTTGTATACACCGATAAACTCATCTTT. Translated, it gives CALGDISLVYTDKLIF.

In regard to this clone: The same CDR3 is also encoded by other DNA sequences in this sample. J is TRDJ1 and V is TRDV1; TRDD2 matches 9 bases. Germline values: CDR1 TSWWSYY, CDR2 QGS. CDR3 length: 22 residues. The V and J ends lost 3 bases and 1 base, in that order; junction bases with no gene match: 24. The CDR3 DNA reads TGTGCTCTTGGGGACCCATACCTTCCTACGTTCCTGGGGCCACTGGGCACCGATAAACTCATCTTT. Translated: CALGDPYLPTFLGPLGTDKLIF.

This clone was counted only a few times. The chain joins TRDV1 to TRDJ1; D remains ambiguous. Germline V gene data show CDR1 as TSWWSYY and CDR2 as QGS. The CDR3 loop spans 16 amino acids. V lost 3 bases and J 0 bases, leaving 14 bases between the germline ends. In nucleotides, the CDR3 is TGTGCTCTTGGGGATCCAGCCCGGAGGTACACCGATAAACTCATCTTT. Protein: CALGDPARRYTDKLIF.

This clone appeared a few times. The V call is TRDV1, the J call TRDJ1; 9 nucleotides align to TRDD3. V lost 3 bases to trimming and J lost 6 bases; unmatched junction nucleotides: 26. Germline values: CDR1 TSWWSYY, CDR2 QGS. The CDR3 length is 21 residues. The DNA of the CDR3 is TGTGCTCTTGGGGAGCCTCAATTCCTTCCTCAAGGGGATACGCGTTGGAATAAACTCATCTTT. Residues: CALGEPQFLPQGDTRWNKLIF.

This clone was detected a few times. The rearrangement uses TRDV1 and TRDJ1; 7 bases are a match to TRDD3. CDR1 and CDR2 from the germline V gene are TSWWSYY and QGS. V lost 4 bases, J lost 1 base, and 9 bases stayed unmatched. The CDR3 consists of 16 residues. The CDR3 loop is CALGVGSWGRTDKLIF. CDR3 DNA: TGTGCTCTTGGGGTCGGGAGCTGGGGGCGCACCGATAAACTCATCTTT.

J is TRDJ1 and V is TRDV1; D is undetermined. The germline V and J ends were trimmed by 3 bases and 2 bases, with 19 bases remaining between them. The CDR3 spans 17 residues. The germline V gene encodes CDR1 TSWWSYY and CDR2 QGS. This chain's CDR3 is CALGEGSTRRETDKLIF. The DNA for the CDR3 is TGTGCTCTTGGGGAGGGGTCAACCCGCCGTGAGACCGATAAACTCATCTTT.

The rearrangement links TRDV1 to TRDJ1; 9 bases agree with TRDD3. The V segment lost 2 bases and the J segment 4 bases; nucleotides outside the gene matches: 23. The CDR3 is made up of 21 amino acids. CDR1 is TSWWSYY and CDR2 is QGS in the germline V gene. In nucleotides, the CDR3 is TGTGCTCTTGGGGAAGGGGGGGGATCCTACGAGGGGATACGTTGCAGCGATAAACTCATCTTT. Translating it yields CALGEGGGSYEGIRCSDKLIF.

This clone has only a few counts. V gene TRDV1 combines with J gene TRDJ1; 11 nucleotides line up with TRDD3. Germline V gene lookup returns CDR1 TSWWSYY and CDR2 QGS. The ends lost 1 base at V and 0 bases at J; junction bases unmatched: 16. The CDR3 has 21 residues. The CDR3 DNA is TGTGCTCTTGGGGAACGTCCGGGTTCCTGGGGGATACCGTACCACACCGATAAACTCATCTTT. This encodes CALGERPGSWGIPYHTDKLIF.

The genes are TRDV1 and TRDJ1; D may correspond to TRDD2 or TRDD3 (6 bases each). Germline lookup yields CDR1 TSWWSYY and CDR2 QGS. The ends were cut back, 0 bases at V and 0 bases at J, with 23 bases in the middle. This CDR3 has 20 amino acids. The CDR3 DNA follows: TGTGCTCTTGGGGAACTCTGTCTCCTACGAGGATACAGGTACACCGATAAACTCATCTTT. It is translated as CALGELCLLRGYRYTDKLIF.

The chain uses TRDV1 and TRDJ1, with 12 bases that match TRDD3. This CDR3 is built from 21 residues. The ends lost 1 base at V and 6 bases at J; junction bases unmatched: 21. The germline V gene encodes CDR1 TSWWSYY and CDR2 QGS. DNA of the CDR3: TGTGCTCTTGGGGAACACCCACGAACCATACTGGGGGATACTCGACGAAATAAACTCATCTTT. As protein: CALGEHPRTILGDTRRNKLIF.

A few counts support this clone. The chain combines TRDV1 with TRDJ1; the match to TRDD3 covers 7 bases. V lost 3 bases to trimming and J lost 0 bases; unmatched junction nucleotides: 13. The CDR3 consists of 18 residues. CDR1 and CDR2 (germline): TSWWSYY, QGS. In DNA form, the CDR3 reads TGTGCTCTTGGGGATAAGTCCCCTGTCGGGGGATACACCGATAAACTCATCTTT. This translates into CALGDKSPVGGYTDKLIF.

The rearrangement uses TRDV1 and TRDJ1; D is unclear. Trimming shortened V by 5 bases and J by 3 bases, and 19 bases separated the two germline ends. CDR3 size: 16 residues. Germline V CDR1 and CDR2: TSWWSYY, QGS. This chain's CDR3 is CALGKTPKLGADKLIF. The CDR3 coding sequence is TGTGCTCTTGGGAAAACACCCAAACTTGGTGCCGATAAACTCATCTTT.

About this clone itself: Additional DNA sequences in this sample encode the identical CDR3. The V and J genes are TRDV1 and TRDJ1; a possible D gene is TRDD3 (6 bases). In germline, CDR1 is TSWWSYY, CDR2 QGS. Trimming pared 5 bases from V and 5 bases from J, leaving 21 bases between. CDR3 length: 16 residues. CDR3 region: CALGTTTGGARDKLIF. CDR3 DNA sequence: TGTGCTCTTGGGACCACGACCGGGGGAGCTAGGGATAAACTCATCTTT.

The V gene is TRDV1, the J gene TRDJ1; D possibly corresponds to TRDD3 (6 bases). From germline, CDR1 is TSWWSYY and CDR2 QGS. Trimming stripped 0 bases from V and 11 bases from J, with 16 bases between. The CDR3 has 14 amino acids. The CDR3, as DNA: TGTGCTCTTGGGGAACTCACTGGGATCCCGGGGCTCATCTTT. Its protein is CALGELTGIPGLIF.

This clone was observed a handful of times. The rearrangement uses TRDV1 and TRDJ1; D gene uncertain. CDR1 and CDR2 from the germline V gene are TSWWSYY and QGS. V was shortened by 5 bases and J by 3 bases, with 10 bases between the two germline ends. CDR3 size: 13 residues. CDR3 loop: CALGYRMADKLIF. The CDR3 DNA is TGTGCTCTTGGGTATCGCATGGCCGATAAACTCATCTTT.

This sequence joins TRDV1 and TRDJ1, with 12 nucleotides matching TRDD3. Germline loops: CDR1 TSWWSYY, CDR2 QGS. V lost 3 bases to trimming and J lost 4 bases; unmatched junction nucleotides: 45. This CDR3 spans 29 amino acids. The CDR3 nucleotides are TGTGCTCTTGGGGAGACAAAACCATTAACTTCCTACCGGGGTGGAGGAGGGTACTGGGGGATACACCGGAGCGATAAACTCATCTTT. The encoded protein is CALGETKPLTSYRGGGGYWGIHRSDKLIF.

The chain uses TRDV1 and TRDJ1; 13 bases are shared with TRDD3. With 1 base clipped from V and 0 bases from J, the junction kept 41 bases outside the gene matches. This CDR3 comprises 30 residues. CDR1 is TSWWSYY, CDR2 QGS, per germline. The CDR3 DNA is TGTGCTCTTGGGGAACCAAACTCCCAACTTCCCCCGCTCAATACTGGGGGATACGCAAATAGCAACCCCCACACCGATAAACTCATCTTT. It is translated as CALGEPNSQLPPLNTGGYANSNPHTDKLIF.

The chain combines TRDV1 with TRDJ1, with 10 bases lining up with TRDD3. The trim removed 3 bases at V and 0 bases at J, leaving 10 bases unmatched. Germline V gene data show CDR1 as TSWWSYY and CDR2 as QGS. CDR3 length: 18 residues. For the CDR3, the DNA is TGTGCTCTTGGGGATGCCCTGGATACTGGGGGATACACCGATAAACTCATCTTT. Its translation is CALGDALDTGGYTDKLIF.

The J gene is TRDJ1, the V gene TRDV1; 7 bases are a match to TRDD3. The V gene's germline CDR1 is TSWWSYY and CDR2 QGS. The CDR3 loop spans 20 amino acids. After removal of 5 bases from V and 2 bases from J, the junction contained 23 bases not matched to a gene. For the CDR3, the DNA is TGTGCTCTTGGGCCCTGGCCTCGTGTGAGGATACGCAAGGAAACCGATAAACTCATCTTT. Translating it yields CALGPWPRVRIRKETDKLIF.

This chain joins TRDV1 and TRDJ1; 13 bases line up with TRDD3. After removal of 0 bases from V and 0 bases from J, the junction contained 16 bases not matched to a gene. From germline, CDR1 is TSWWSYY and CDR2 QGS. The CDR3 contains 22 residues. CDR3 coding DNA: TGTGCTCTTGGGGAACTCCCTTCCTACGTTTTACTGGGGGATACGCACACCGATAAACTCATCTTT. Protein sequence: CALGELPSYVLLGDTHTDKLIF.